The 17 T cell receptor beta chains listed next were all sequenced from one sample in a study of vaccination effects on CD4 cells after COVID-19. CD4+ T cells specific for antigen were expanded with viral peptide pools by the ViraFEST assay before sequencing. Upon completion of about ten days in culture, CD4+ T cells were isolated. The antigens for these receptors are not known. Sequencing was performed with immunoSEQ multiplex PCR; in TCRdb, only in-frame clones are kept and a portion is missing. The table records about 61,000 clones, 80% to 90% of them present only once. Sequencing was performed on CD4+ T cells from PBMCs cultured with HCoV-229E spike peptides, taken before COVID-19 vaccination. Receptor source: a human donor who received a COVID-19 vaccine.

This chain uses TRBV7-3 with TRBJ1-6; 8 bases fit TRBD1. V was pared by 0 bases and J by 7 bases, with 2 bases of the junction left unmatched. The CDR3 length is 15 residues. The germline V gene encodes CDR1 SGHTA and CDR2 FQGTGA. The DNA for the CDR3 is TGTGCCAGCAGCTTAACGCCAGGGGGCAATTCACCCCTCCACTTT. Its protein product is CASSLTPGGNSPLHF.

This rearrangement joins TRBV6-1 to TRBJ1-5; no reliable D call. Germline V gene sequence: CDR1 MNHNS, CDR2 SASEGT. V lost 2 bases to trimming and J lost 9 bases, with 8 bases between them. CDR3 length: 12 residues. This CDR3 is CASSELPPPQHF. As DNA, the CDR3 is TGTGCCAGCAGTGAATTACCCCCGCCCCAGCATTTT.

V and J are TRBV7-2 and TRBJ2-2; D is perhaps TRBD2 (5 bases). V was clipped by 5 bases and J by 2 bases, with 18 bases between them. The germline V gene has CDR1 SGHTA and CDR2 FQGNSA. The CDR3 has 17 residues. The chain's CDR3 is CASSPSLASRNTGELFF. In nucleotides, the CDR3 is TGTGCCAGCAGCCCGAGTTTAGCGAGCAGAAACACCGGGGAGCTGTTTTTT.

The rearrangement joins TRBV5-1 to TRBJ2-5; no clear D. The CDR3 spans 15 residues. Germline assignment: CDR1 SGHRS and CDR2 YFSETQ. The V and J ends lost 3 bases and 1 base respectively, with 13 bases between them. CDR3 sequence reads: CASSWPRASQETQYF. The CDR3 nucleotides read TGCGCCAGCAGCTGGCCCCGGGCCAGCCAAGAGACCCAGTACTTC.

This chain links TRBV25-1 with TRBJ2-6; tentative D call: TRBD2 (5 bases). The V gene lost 0 bases and the J gene lost 5 bases, with 11 bases spanning the gap. Germline CDR1 MGHDK, CDR2 SYGVNS. The CDR3 spans 16 residues. The CDR3 DNA reads as TGTGCCAGCAGTGAATATGGCGGCGGGCGGGCCAACGTCCTGACTTTC. It encodes CASSEYGGGRANVLTF.

In this sample, this clone turned up once. V and J are TRBV4-1 and TRBJ2-5; 8 positions agree with TRBD1. With 1 base clipped from V and 0 bases from J, the junction kept 1 base outside the gene matches. This CDR3 spans 15 amino acids. Germline lookup yields CDR1 MGHRA and CDR2 YSYEKL. This chain's CDR3 is CASSQGQGYQETQYF. CDR3 coding DNA: TGCGCCAGCAGCCAAGGACAGGGGTACCAAGAGACCCAGTACTTC.

The chain has TRBV18 and TRBJ2-7; D gene uncertain. Germline lookup yields CDR1 KGHSH and CDR2 LQKENI. Trimming pared 3 bases from V and 2 bases from J, leaving 8 bases between. The length of the CDR3 is 13 residues. The CDR3 region has the DNA TGTGCCAGCTCACCGTCCAGGACCTACGAGCAGTACGTC. As protein: CASSPSRTYEQYV.

This clone was seen just once. The chain couples TRBV27 to TRBJ1-6, with 7 nucleotides matching TRBD1. With V trimmed by 7 bases and J by 5 bases, 8 bases remained unmatched. CDR1 and CDR2 (germline): MNHEY, SMNVEV (reference sequence). The CDR3 loop spans 15 amino acids. CDR3 nucleotide sequence: TGTGCCAGCAAGGGCTTAGGGGGCCATAATTCACCCCTCCACTTT. Translation gives CASKGLGGHNSPLHF.

The CDR3 DNA reads as TGTGCCAGCAGCCAACTGGGGGGCGGACCATCCGGCTACACCTTC. Protein sequence: CASSQLGGGPSGYTF. This chain connects TRBV6-5 to TRBJ1-2, with D perhaps TRBD1 (6 bases). CDR1 MNHEY and CDR2 SVGAGI come from the germline V gene. There are 15 residues in the CDR3. The ends were cut back, 6 bases at V and 8 bases at J, with 22 bases in the middle.

The V call is TRBV3-1 (or the pseudogene TRBV3-2), the J call TRBJ1-5; TRBD1 is a possible D gene (6 bases). Per germline, CDR1 LGHDT and CDR2 YNNKEL (reference sequence). Trimming took off 4 bases at V and 4 bases at J, with 8 bases between the two ends. The CDR3 length is 13 residues. Here the CDR3 DNA reads TGTGCCAGCAGCCGTCAGGGGAATCAGCCCCAGCATTTT. Translating gives CASSRQGNQPQHF.

The chain uses TRBV5-4 and TRBJ1-1, with 8 nucleotides matching TRBD1. The ends lost 4 bases at V and 0 bases at J; junction bases unmatched: 8. The CDR3 runs 16 residues. Germline V gene data show CDR1 as SGHNT and CDR2 as YYREEE (reference sequence). CDR3 region: CASSVGQGLMNTEAFF. Here the CDR3 DNA reads TGTGCCAGCAGCGTCGGACAGGGCCTAATGAACACTGAAGCTTTCTTT.

This clone occurred once. The chain has TRBV6-1 and TRBJ1-5, with D uncertain. Germline V gene lookup returns CDR1 MNHNS and CDR2 SASEGT. V gave up 2 bases and J gave up 3 bases, with 8 bases separating them. The CDR3 covers 14 residues. This CDR3 reads CASSENWPNQPQHF. The CDR3 bases are TGTGCCAGCAGTGAAAATTGGCCCAATCAGCCCCAGCATTTT.

This sequence joins TRBV5-1 and TRBJ2-3, with D perhaps TRBD1 or TRBD2 (7 bases each). Germline CDR1 and CDR2: SGHRS and YFSETQ. V lost 0 bases to trimming and J lost 4 bases, with 15 bases between them. The CDR3 extends over 16 amino acids. CDR3 in DNA: TGCGCCAGCAGCTTGGACGCGACAGGGAGGGCAGATACGCAGTATTTT. This codes for CASSLDATGRADTQYF.

The chain couples TRBV19 to TRBJ2-5, with TRBD1 matching 8 bases. From germline, CDR1 is LNHDA and CDR2 SQIVND (reference sequence). Trimming cost V 4 bases and J 5 bases; bases outside gene matches: 6. The length of the CDR3 is 14 residues. CDR3 nucleotide sequence: TGTGCCAGTAGTAAAGGACAGGGTGGGGAGACCCAGTACTTC. Amino acid sequence: CASSKGQGGETQYF.

The rearrangement uses TRBV2 and TRBJ2-7, with 12 bases identical to TRBD2. Per germline, CDR1 SNHLY and CDR2 FYNNEI. The trim removed 5 bases at V and 5 bases at J, leaving 4 bases unmatched. This CDR3 has 14 amino acids. CDR3 loop: CASSLAGGPNEQYV. The CDR3 coding sequence is TGTGCCAGCAGTCTAGCGGGGGGGCCGAACGAGCAGTACGTC.

CDR3 region: CASSLFSSSGGADTQYF. Here the CDR3 DNA reads TGCGCCAGCAGCTTGTTTTCGTCTAGCGGGGGGGCAGATACGCAGTATTTT. The chain has TRBV5-1 and TRBJ2-3; 12 bases agree with TRBD2. The CDR3 is made up of 17 amino acids. Germline CDR1 and CDR2: SGHRS and YFSETQ. Losses at the gene ends were 1 base for V and 4 bases for J; bases not matched to a gene: 7.

The V call is TRBV7-3, the J call TRBJ2-2, with D maybe TRBD1 (5 bases). The CDR3 loop spans 15 amino acids. Looked up from germline, CDR1 is SGHTA and CDR2 is FQGTGA. V was cut by 5 bases and J by 8 bases, with 18 bases left in between. This chain's CDR3 is CASSPTRGARGELFF. The CDR3 region has the DNA TGTGCCAGCAGCCCAACAAGGGGTGCGCGGGGGGAGCTGTTTTTT.